This is a list of T cell receptor beta chains from one sample in a study of blood T cell repertoires in COVID-19. Produced via immunoSEQ multiplex PCR; TCRdb's table is partial and in-frame only. The sample holds under 110,000 clones, roughly nine tenths seen once. Sequencing was performed on peripheral blood. The origin of the receptors is a man aged 50 to 60 with acute or convalescent COVID-19. Each CDR3 is given with its conserved first and last residue. Each record gives: J gene, V gene, CDR3 length, CDR3 protein.

>TRBJ1-4|TRBV15|13
CATAAGLGDKLFF
>TRBJ1-5|TRBV19|14
CASGPPTGWQPQHF
>TRBJ1-2|TRBV20-1|11
CSVAMGSGYTF
>TRBJ2-1|TRBV5-6|15
CASSLGQGFGNEQFF
>TRBJ1-1|TRBV25-1|15
CASMPAGGVNTEAFF
>TRBJ2-1|TRBV7-2|14
CASSDGQAYNEQFF
>TRBJ2-2|TRBV7-6|14
CASSRDRGRGELFF
>TRBJ2-2|TRBV4-2|18
CASSRGTSGDSNTGELFF
>TRBJ1-2|TRBV27|14
CASSFNGVQSSYTF
>TRBJ1-6|TRBV27|14
CASSGTLTNSPLHF
>TRBJ2-7|TRBV9|11
CARDIPYEQYF
>TRBJ2-1|TRBV7-2|18
CASSLAPQGRGSGNEQFF
>TRBJ1-1|TRBV5-1|16
CASSSTPGTGGAEAFF
>TRBJ2-5|TRBV19|14
CASSPGHNQETQYF
>TRBJ1-3|TRBV13|14
CASSRDRGRNTIYF
>TRBJ2-6|TRBV19|16
CASSIVGSSGANVLTF
>TRBJ1-5|TRBV2|13
CATDDRNNQPQHF
>TRBJ2-2|TRBV4-3|15
CASSPNTGVPGELFF
>TRBJ1-6|TRBV15|16
CATSRGRTGANSPLHF
>TRBJ2-3|TRBV11-3|18
CASSLVGRAFGLADTQYF
>TRBJ2-5|TRBV10-3|16
CAISESNSYLQETQYF
>TRBJ2-5|TRBV7-8|15
CASSLRSGVQETQYF
>TRBJ2-2|TRBV14|14
CASKRGRNTGELFF
>TRBJ2-5|TRBV12-5|17
CASGLYTSGGSRETQYF
>TRBJ2-7|TRBV11-2|12
CASSLDYYEQYF
>TRBJ2-1|TRBV6-5|13
CASSYSGQGEQFF
>TRBJ2-1|TRBV5-1|17
CASSLYPGEGRWNEQFF